This is a list of T cell receptor beta chains from one sample in a study of blood T cell repertoires in COVID-19. TCRdb keeps only in-frame clones here, not all; method: immunoSEQ multiplex PCR. This sample has 180,000 or so clones, with 86% found just once. The source material was peripheral blood. The source is a man aged 18 to 29 with acute or convalescent COVID-19. CDR3s include the opening cysteine and the closing phenylalanine or tryptophan. D genes are given only for firm matches. Expanded clones get a size class; other rows say once, few or many, or leave the size out.

CASSVQGPTEAFF	TGTGCCAGTAGTGTACAGGGTCCTACTGAAGCTTTCTTT	-	TRBV19	13	TRBJ1-1	-
CATLPLQGVGELFF	TGTGCCACTCTACCCCTCCAGGGTGTCGGGGAGCTGTTTTTT	-	TRBV28	14	TRBJ2-2	-
CASSFPGSYGYTF	TGTGCCAGCAGCTTTCCAGGAAGCTATGGCTACACCTTC	-	TRBV7-9	13	TRBJ1-2	-
CAWGAGTGVSPLHF	TGTGCCTGGGGCGCCGGGACAGGGGTTTCACCCCTCCACTTT	TRBD1	TRBV30	14	TRBJ1-6	-
CAISDDSPLHF	TGTGCCATCAGTGACGATTCACCCCTCCACTTT	-	TRBV10-3	11	TRBJ1-6	-
CASSLGTGYQPQHF	TGTGCCAGCAGTTTAGGTACAGGGTACCAGCCCCAGCATTTT	-	TRBV28	14	TRBJ1-5	-
CASQGAGPTVAFF	TGTGCCAGCCAAGGGGCAGGCCCTACAGTAGCTTTCTTT	-	TRBV19	13	TRBJ1-1	-
CSASPKTATSYEQYF	TGCAGTGCTAGTCCCAAGACAGCGACGTCCTACGAGCAGTACTTC	-	TRBV20-1	15	TRBJ2-7	few
CASRKDRAGNQPQHF	TGTGCCAGCAGGAAAGACAGGGCTGGCAATCAGCCCCAGCATTTT	TRBD1	TRBV28	15	TRBJ1-5	few
CASSFGSYGQINYGYTF	TGCGCCAGCAGCTTCGGGTCGTATGGACAGATCAACTATGGCTACACCTTC	-	TRBV5-1	17	TRBJ1-2	-
CASSRGQWGNTIYF	TGCGCCAGCAGCAGGGGACAGTGGGGAAACACCATATATTTT	TRBD1	TRBV5-1	14	TRBJ1-3	-
CASGTGLTNEKLFF	TGTGCCAGCGGAACAGGGTTAACTAATGAAAAACTGTTTTTT	-	TRBV2	14	TRBJ1-4	-
CASRQKGTGREKLFF	TGTGCCAGCAGGCAAAAAGGGACAGGGCGTGAAAAACTGTTTTTT	TRBD1	TRBV11-2	15	TRBJ1-4	-
CASSLGLLEQFF	TGTGCCAGCAGTTTAGGACTACTTGAGCAGTTCTTC	-	TRBV12-3/TRBV12-4	12	TRBJ2-1	-
CASTSGNGDSPLHF	TGCGCCAGCACTTCAGGGAATGGAGATTCACCCCTCCACTTT	-	TRBV5-1	14	TRBJ1-6	few
CASSYSSQGRDTQYF	TGTGCCAGCAGTTACTCGAGCCAGGGGCGAGATACGCAGTATTTT	-	TRBV6-2/TRBV6-3	15	TRBJ2-3	-
CASSSQGNSNQPQHF	TGTGCCAGCAGCTCCCAGGGTAATAGCAATCAGCCCCAGCATTTT	-	TRBV7-9	15	TRBJ1-5	-
CASSPDRVGYTF	TGTGCCAGCTCACCGGACAGGGTTGGCTACACCTTC	TRBD1	TRBV18	12	TRBJ1-2	-
CASSPFPDRGSYEQYF	TGTGCCAGCTCACCATTCCCGGACAGGGGAAGCTACGAGCAGTACTTC	TRBD1	TRBV18	16	TRBJ2-7	once
CAWSATTWETQYF	TGTGCCTGGAGTGCGACAACTTGGGAGACCCAGTACTTC	-	TRBV30	13	TRBJ2-5	-
CASKAGTDTQYF	TGTGCCAGCAAGGCAGGGACAGATACGCAGTATTTT	-	TRBV28	12	TRBJ2-3	-
CAWREGASGELFF	TGTGCCTGGAGGGAGGGGGCCTCCGGGGAGCTGTTTTTT	-	TRBV30	13	TRBJ2-2	-
CASKTGGGSPLHF	TGTGCCAGCAAAACCGGCGGTGGTTCACCCCTCCACTTT	-	TRBV28	13	TRBJ1-6	-
CASSIGQGRWDTEAFF	TGTGCCAGCAGCATTGGACAGGGGAGGTGGGACACTGAAGCTTTCTTT	TRBD1	TRBV7-9	16	TRBJ1-1	-
CASSATGGFQPQHF	TGTGCCAGTAGTGCTACAGGGGGCTTTCAGCCCCAGCATTTT	TRBD1	TRBV19	14	TRBJ1-5	-
CASSIEGQYSNQPQHF	TGTGCCAGTAGTATAGAAGGACAGTATAGCAATCAGCCCCAGCATTTT	-	TRBV19	16	TRBJ1-5	-